The TCR beta chain under discussion was sequenced for a study of blood T cell repertoires in COVID-19. Germline V gene lookup returns CDR1 MNHNY and CDR2 SVGAGI (reference sequence). This CDR3 is 14 amino acids long. The ends were cut back, 0 bases at V and 0 bases at J, with 4 bases in the middle. Assay used: immunoSEQ multiplex PCR; TCRdb lists only in-frame clones, some missing. Among about 160,000 clones listed, around 82% were seen once. Those enrolled in Seattle joined during active infection and were followed longitudinally afterward. The sequenced sample was peripheral blood. The clonotype was recovered from a middle-aged woman with COVID-19, enrolled during active disease. The chain has TRBV6-6 and TRBJ2-3; D uncertain. The CDR3 spells CASSYSTSTDTQYF. CDR3 sequence (DNA): TGTGCCAGCAGTTACTCTACTAGCACAGATACGCAGTATTTT.